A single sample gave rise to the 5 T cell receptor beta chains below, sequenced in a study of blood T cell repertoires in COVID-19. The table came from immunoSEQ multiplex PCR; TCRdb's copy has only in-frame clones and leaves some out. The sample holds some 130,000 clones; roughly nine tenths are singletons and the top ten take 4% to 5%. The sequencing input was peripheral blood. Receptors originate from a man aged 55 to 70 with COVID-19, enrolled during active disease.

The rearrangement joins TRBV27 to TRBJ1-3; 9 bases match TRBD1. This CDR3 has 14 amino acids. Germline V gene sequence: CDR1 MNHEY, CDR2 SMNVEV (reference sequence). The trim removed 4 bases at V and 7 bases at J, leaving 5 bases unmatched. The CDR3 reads CASSSWDRANTIYF. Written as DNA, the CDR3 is TGTGCCAGCAGTTCGTGGGACAGGGCGAACACCATATATTTT.

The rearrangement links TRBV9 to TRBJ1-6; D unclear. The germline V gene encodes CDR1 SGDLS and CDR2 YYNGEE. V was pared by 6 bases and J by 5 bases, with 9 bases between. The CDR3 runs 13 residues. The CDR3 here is CASNSLNNSPLHF. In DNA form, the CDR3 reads TGTGCCAGCAACTCGCTTAATAATTCACCCCTCCACTTT. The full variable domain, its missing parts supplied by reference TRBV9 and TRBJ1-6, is DSGVTQTPKHLITATGQRVTLRCSPRSGDLSVYWYQQSLDQGLQFLIQYYNGEERAKGNILERFSAQQFPDLHSELNLSSLELGDSALYFCASNSLNNSPLHFGNGTRLTVT.

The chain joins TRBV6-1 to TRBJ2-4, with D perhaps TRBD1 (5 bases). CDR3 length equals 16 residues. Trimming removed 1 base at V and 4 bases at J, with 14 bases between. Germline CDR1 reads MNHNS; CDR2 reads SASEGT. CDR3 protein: CASSEGPIRQKNIQYF. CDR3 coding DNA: TGTGCCAGCAGTGAAGGTCCAATACGACAGAAAAACATTCAGTACTTC.

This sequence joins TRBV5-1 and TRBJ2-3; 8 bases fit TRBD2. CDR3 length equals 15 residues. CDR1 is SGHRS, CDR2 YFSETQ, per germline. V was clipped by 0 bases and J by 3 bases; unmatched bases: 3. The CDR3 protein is CASSLGVAGTDTQYF. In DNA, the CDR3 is TGCGCCAGCAGCTTGGGGGTAGCGGGGACAGATACGCAGTATTTT. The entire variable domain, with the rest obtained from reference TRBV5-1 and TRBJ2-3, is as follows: KAGVTQTPRYLIKTRGQQVTLSCSPISGHRSVSWYQQTPGQGLQFLFEYFSETQRNKGNFPGRFSGRQFSNSRSEMNVSTLELGDSALYLCASSLGVAGTDTQYFGPGTRLTVL.

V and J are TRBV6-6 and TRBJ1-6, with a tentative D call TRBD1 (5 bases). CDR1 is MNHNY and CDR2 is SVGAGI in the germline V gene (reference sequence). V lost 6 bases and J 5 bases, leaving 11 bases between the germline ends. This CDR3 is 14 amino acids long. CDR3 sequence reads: CASRATVNNSPLHF. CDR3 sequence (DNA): TGTGCCAGCAGGGCGACAGTGAATAATTCACCCCTCCACTTT.